Following are 26 T cell receptor beta chains from one sample sequenced in a study of persistence of HIV-infected CD4 T cells (dated by TCRdb to 2020 to 2021). The immunoSEQ hsTCRB assay version 4 in survey mode was used to sequence TCRbeta repertoires from genomic DNA. Drawn from immuneACCESS, this table holds only the in-frame rearrangements with V and J called that TCRdb kept. Clones are partly lost; checked studies trace under half to an unresolved V gene and leave the rest unexplained. A total of 5,500 to 9,000 clones appear in this sample, 79% of them only once. The ten biggest clones cover roughly 70% of the sample. The sample's treatment or condition, from its label and the paper: suppressive antiretroviral therapy. Lysates of CMV-infected fibroblasts were used at about 10 ug/mL for cell stimulation. Responding CD4+ T cells were sorted on the basis of upregulation of both CD40 ligand and CD69.

Their antigens remain unidentified. The sample here was CD4+ T cells sorted from PBMCs after roughly 18-hour stimulation, taken from a patient who received antiretroviral therapy. Sample cell subset or site, as interpreted from the label and publication: CD40L+CD69+ CD4 T cells responding to CMV lysate. The receptor set was obtained from an adult woman with HIV who was CMV-seropositive.

This clone was found once. V usage is TRBV2 and J usage is TRBJ1-2; perhaps TRBD1 as D (5 bases). The CDR3 totals 15 residues. V lost 4 bases to trimming and J lost 4 bases, with 16 bases between them. Germline V gene lookup returns CDR1 SNHLY and CDR2 FYNNEI. CDR3 sequence: CASSVSGGGSYGYTF. The DNA of the CDR3 is TGTGCCAGCAGTGTTAGCGGGGGGGGTAGCTATGGCTACACCTTC.

The CDR3 nucleotides are TGTGCCAGCAGTGACCGGGGACAGGGTAATCCCTACGAGCAGTACTTC. This codes for CASSDRGQGNPYEQYF. J is TRBJ2-7 and V is TRBV6-1, with 9 bases lining up with TRBD1. The CDR3 is 16 residues long. Trimming took 3 bases from V and 2 from J; bases not matched to a gene: 8. Germline V gene lookup returns CDR1 MNHNS and CDR2 SASEGT.

The V call is TRBV5-1, the J call TRBJ2-3; 12 nucleotides agree with TRBD1. The CDR3 has 16 amino acids. Germline lookup yields CDR1 SGHRS and CDR2 YFSETQ. Unmatched junction bases numbered 0, after V lost 0 bases and J lost 1 base. CDR3 sequence: CASSLGDRGRTDTQYF. The CDR3 region has the DNA TGCGCCAGCAGCTTGGGGGACAGGGGGCGCACAGATACGCAGTATTTT.

V gene TRBV5-1 combines with J gene TRBJ1-1; D not resolved. CDR1 is SGHRS, CDR2 YFSETQ, per germline. V was pared by 4 bases and J by 3 bases, with 13 bases between. The CDR3 is 14 amino acids. CDR3 residues: CASSPPTTDTEAFF. CDR3 coding DNA: TGCGCCAGCAGCCCTCCAACGACGGACACTGAAGCTTTCTTT.

V usage is TRBV12-3 or TRBV12-4 and J usage is TRBJ1-5; the D gene is possibly TRBD1 (5 bases). The V end lost 7 bases, the J end lost 4 bases, and 11 bases lay between the germline ends. The CDR3 has 13 residues. CDR3 sequence: CASTSTVNQPQHF. As DNA, the CDR3 is TGTGCCAGCACCTCGACAGTGAATCAGCCCCAGCATTTT.

The sample holds a few counts of this clone. V gene TRBV25-1 combines with J gene TRBJ1-3; D is undetermined. Trimming shortened V by 4 bases and J by 4 bases, and 14 bases separated the two germline ends. The CDR3 totals 15 residues. The germline gives CDR1 MGHDK, CDR2 SYGVNS. This CDR3 reads CASSANVDRGNTIYF. The CDR3 bases are TGTGCCAGCAGTGCGAACGTCGATAGAGGAAACACCATATATTTT.

The V call is TRBV28, the J call TRBJ1-5; 7 nucleotides align to TRBD1. J was trimmed by 1 base and V by 7 bases; bases with no gene match: 10. This CDR3 has 16 residues. In germline, CDR1 is MDHEN, CDR2 SYDVKM. The CDR3: CASTSSGGASNQPQHF. DNA of the CDR3: TGTGCCAGCACCTCCTCAGGGGGAGCGAGCAATCAGCCCCAGCATTTT.

The chain employs TRBV2 and TRBJ1-1; no definite D call. CDR1 and CDR2 from the germline V gene are SNHLY and FYNNEI. The CDR3 length is 11 residues. With 5 bases removed from V and 3 bases from J, the gap between germline ends came to 4 bases. The CDR3 DNA follows: TGTGCCAGCAGTCCGCACACTGAAGCTTTCTTT. It translates to CASSPHTEAFF.

J is TRBJ2-1 and V is TRBV6-5; no definite D call. Germline-derived CDR1 and CDR2 are MNHEY and SVGAGI. This CDR3 has 15 amino acids. Trimming took off 11 bases at V and 9 bases at J, with 26 bases between the two ends. In nucleotides, the CDR3 is TGTGCCGCATCTCAAAGCGCAGGATCACATAGTGAGCAGTTCTTC. Translating gives CAASQSAGSHSEQFF.

This chain connects TRBV4-1 to TRBJ2-7; 11 nucleotides match TRBD1. V shed 1 base and J 2 bases; nucleotides not matched to a gene: 1. Germline CDR1 is MGHRA and CDR2 is YSYEKL. This CDR3 comprises 15 residues. For the CDR3, the DNA is TGCGCCAGCAGCCAAGGGACAGGGGGCACCTACGAGCAGTACTTC. Translated, it gives CASSQGTGGTYEQYF.

Only one count was recorded for this clone. The genes are TRBV18 and TRBJ2-2; the D is unclear. The CDR3 length is 12 residues. Trimming took off 0 bases at V and 4 bases at J, with 0 bases between the two ends. CDR1 KGHSH and CDR2 LQKENI come from the germline V gene. The CDR3 sequence: CASSPPTGELFF. For the CDR3, the DNA is TGTGCCAGCTCACCACCCACCGGGGAGCTGTTTTTT.

The rearrangement uses TRBV24-1 and TRBJ1-2, with 8 bases lining up with TRBD1. The CDR3 sequence is 14 residues long. Germline loops: CDR1 KGHDR, CDR2 SFDVKD. V lost 2 bases to trimming and J lost 5 bases; unmatched junction nucleotides: 3. CDR3 sequence: CATSDWTGLYGYTF. The CDR3 region has the DNA TGTGCCACCAGTGATTGGACAGGGTTGTATGGCTACACCTTC.

The chain is built from TRBV9 and TRBJ2-3, with 10 bases identical to TRBD2. The V gene's germline CDR1 is SGDLS and CDR2 YYNGEE. This CDR3 region has 18 residues. The ends lost 4 bases at V and 0 bases at J; junction bases unmatched: 11. CDR3 DNA sequence: TGTGCCAGCAGCCTCCCGGGACTAGCGTCCCTTAGCACAGATACGCAGTATTTT. It translates to CASSLPGLASLSTDTQYF.

The V call is TRBV7-6, the J call TRBJ2-1; 8 bases are shared with TRBD2. The CDR3 covers 19 residues. The J segment lost 0 bases and the V segment lost 0 bases, leaving 10 bases of the junction unmatched. Germline values: CDR1 SGHVS, CDR2 FNYEAQ. The CDR3, as DNA: TGTGCCAGCAGCTTAGCGGCTAGCGGGCCCCCTAGCTCCTACAATGAGCAGTTCTTC. Residues: CASSLAASGPPSSYNEQFF.

This sequence joins TRBV29-1 and TRBJ1-3; D is possibly TRBD1 (6 bases). Trimming removed 5 bases from V and 4 bases from J, with 15 bases in between. CDR3 size: 14 residues. Germline loops: CDR1 SQVTM, CDR2 ANQGSEA. The CDR3 bases are TGCAGCGTTTATGACAGGACCTCCGGAAACACCATATATTTT. Residues: CSVYDRTSGNTIYF.

The chain combines TRBV7-3 with TRBJ2-3, with a tentative D call TRBD1 (6 bases). Between the trimmed V and J ends, which lost 2 bases and 4 bases, there was a span of 16 bases. Germline V gene sequence: CDR1 SGHTA, CDR2 FQGTGA. The CDR3 has 16 residues. CDR3 sequence: CASSLFSGSGADTQYF. In DNA, the CDR3 is TGTGCCAGCAGCTTATTCTCCGGGTCAGGGGCAGATACGCAGTATTTT.

The V call is TRBV11-3, the J call TRBJ2-2, with 7 bases fitting TRBD1. The CDR3 contains 15 residues. The germline gives CDR1 SGHNT, CDR2 YENEEA. The J segment lost 5 bases and the V segment lost 4 bases, leaving 7 bases of the junction unmatched. In DNA form, the CDR3 reads TGTGCCAGCAGCTATGTGACAGGGTGGACCGGGGAGCTGTTTTTT. This encodes CASSYVTGWTGELFF. The full variable domain, rest sourced from reference TRBV11-3 and TRBJ2-2, is EAGVVQSPRYKIIEKKQPVAFWCNPISGHNTLYWYLQNLGQGPELLIRYENEEAVDDSQLPKDRFSAERLKGVDSTLKIQPAELGDSAVYLCASSYVTGWTGELFFGEGSRLTVL.

This chain connects TRBV10-3 to TRBJ1-1, with D possibly TRBD1 on 5 matching bases. V gave up 6 bases and J gave up 1 base, with 15 bases separating them. The V gene's germline CDR1 is ENHRY and CDR2 SYGVKD. The CDR3 has 15 amino acids. CDR3 amino acids: CAIRDSMTENTEAFF. The CDR3 coding sequence is TGTGCCATCAGGGACTCGATGACAGAGAACACTGAAGCTTTCTTT.

The chain joins TRBV5-4 to TRBJ1-2, with TRBD1 as a possible D gene (6 bases). The germline V gene has CDR1 SGHNT and CDR2 YYREEE (reference sequence). The CDR3 has 16 residues. Trimming took off 4 bases at V and 8 bases at J, with 24 bases between the two ends. The CDR3 spells CASSVYRVGPRGGYTF. DNA for the CDR3: TGTGCCAGCAGCGTGTACAGGGTAGGGCCGAGGGGCGGCTACACCTTC.

The chain links TRBV7-3 to TRBJ1-6; a weak D match, TRBD1 (6 bases). Germline V lookup: CDR1 SGHTA, CDR2 FQGTGA. This CDR3 region has 13 residues. Trimming stripped 5 bases from V and 14 bases from J, with 16 bases between. The CDR3 sequence: CASSPGRGQTLHF. CDR3 nucleotide sequence: TGTGCCAGCAGCCCCGGGAGGGGACAAACCCTCCACTTT. Supplemented by reference TRBV7-3 and TRBJ1-6, the full variable domain reads GAGVSQTPSNKVTEKGKYVELRCDPISGHTALYWYRQSLGQGPEFLIYFQGTGAADDSGLPNDRFFAVRPEGSVSTLKIQRTERGDSAVYLCASSPGRGQTLHFGNGTRLTVT.

The chain links TRBV10-3 to TRBJ2-5; D is undetermined. Germline loops: CDR1 ENHRY, CDR2 SYGVKD. The CDR3 is 13 residues long. V gave up 1 base and J gave up 0 bases, with 3 bases separating them. CDR3 region: CAISEFHQETQYF. CDR3 DNA sequence: TGTGCCATCAGTGAGTTTCACCAAGAGACCCAGTACTTC.

The chain combines TRBV28 with TRBJ2-2; D is uncertain. The V gene's germline CDR1 is MDHEN and CDR2 SYDVKM. This CDR3 comprises 15 residues. With 6 bases removed from V and 5 bases from J, the gap between germline ends came to 16 bases. This chain's CDR3 is CASSLPLDGTGELFF. CDR3 sequence (DNA): TGTGCCAGCAGCTTGCCCCTAGACGGGACCGGGGAGCTGTTTTTT.

The rearrangement joins TRBV2 to TRBJ2-7; possible D gene TRBD1, 6 bases. The CDR3 spans 13 residues. The V and J ends lost 4 bases and 0 bases respectively, with 7 bases between them. In germline, CDR1 is SNHLY, CDR2 FYNNEI. The chain's CDR3 is CASSGQASYEQYF. For the CDR3, the DNA is TGTGCCAGCAGTGGACAGGCCTCCTACGAGCAGTACTTC.

This chain connects TRBV29-1 to TRBJ2-5, with D unclear. Germline V lookup: CDR1 SQVTM, CDR2 ANQGSEA. The CDR3 runs to 13 residues. The germline V and J ends were trimmed by 4 bases and 8 bases, with 17 bases remaining between them. The CDR3 region is CSVGRIGLGTQYF. As DNA, the CDR3 is TGCAGCGTTGGGCGTATCGGTTTAGGAACCCAGTACTTC.

The genes are TRBV11-2 and TRBJ2-3, with 8 bases lining up with TRBD2. Germline V gives CDR1 SGHAT, CDR2 FQNNGV. This CDR3 has 16 residues. The trim removed 5 bases at V and 1 base at J, leaving 8 bases unmatched. The DNA for the CDR3 is TGTGCCAGCAGCCCGGGGGGGGGTCGGGGCACAGATACGCAGTATTTT. This sequence encodes CASSPGGGRGTDTQYF.

CDR3 in amino acids: CASSLRGGQILMNTEAFF. CDR3 coding DNA: TGTGCCAGCAGTTTAAGGGGGGGACAGATTCTTATGAACACTGAAGCTTTCTTT. The chain joins TRBV27 to TRBJ1-1; 7 bases are a match to TRBD1. This CDR3 region has 18 residues. Germline V CDR1 and CDR2: MNHEY, SMNVEV (reference sequence). V gave up 2 bases and J gave up 0 bases; unmatched junction bases: 12.